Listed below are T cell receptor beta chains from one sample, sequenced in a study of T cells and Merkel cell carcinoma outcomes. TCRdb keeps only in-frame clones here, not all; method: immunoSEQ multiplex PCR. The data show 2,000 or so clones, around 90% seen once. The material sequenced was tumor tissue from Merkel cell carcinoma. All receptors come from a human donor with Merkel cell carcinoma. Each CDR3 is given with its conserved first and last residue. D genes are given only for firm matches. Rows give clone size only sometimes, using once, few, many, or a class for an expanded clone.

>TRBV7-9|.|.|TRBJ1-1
CASSFEHINTEAFF
TGTGCCAGCAGCTTCGAACATATTAACACTGAAGCTTTCTTT
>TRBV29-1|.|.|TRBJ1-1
CSVAQVGPEAFF
TGCAGCGTTGCCCAGGTCGGGCCTGAAGCTTTCTTT
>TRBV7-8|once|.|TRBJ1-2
CASSTGSNYGYTF
TGTGCCAGCAGCACGGGATCCAACTATGGCTACACCTTC
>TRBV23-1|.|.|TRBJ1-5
CASRPTGSGQPQHF
TGCGCCAGCAGGCCCACAGGGTCGGGGCAGCCCCAGCATTTT
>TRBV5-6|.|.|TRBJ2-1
CASSSGLNGGFSYNEQFF
TGTGCCAGCAGCTCTGGCCTAAACGGGGGCTTCTCCTACAATGAGCAGTTCTTC
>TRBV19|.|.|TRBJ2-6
CASKKDNSGANVLTF
TGTGCCAGCAAGAAGGACAACTCTGGGGCCAACGTCCTGACTTTC
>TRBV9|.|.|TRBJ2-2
CASSSQGRFTGELFF
TGTGCCAGCAGCTCCCAAGGGCGCTTCACCGGGGAGCTGTTTTTT
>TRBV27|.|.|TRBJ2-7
CASGRASSYEQYF
TGTGCCAGCGGTCGGGCCAGCTCCTACGAGCAGTACTTC
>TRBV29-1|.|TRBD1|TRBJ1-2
CSVKDRGMTGTNYGYTF
TGCAGCGTTAAAGATCGGGGCATGACAGGGACGAACTATGGCTACACCTTC
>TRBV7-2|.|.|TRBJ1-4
CASSHRAGYEKLFF
TGTGCCAGCAGCCACAGGGCAGGATACGAAAAACTGTTTTTT
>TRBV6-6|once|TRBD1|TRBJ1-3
CASIDRELSENTIYF
TGTGCCAGCATCGACAGGGAACTCTCTGAAAACACCATATATTTT
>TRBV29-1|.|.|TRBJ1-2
CSVNEEGSLANYGYTF
TGCAGCGTAAACGAGGAGGGATCTCTCGCTAACTATGGCTACACCTTC
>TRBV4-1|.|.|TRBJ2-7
CASSQEGRAQGEQYF
TGTGCCAGCAGCCAAGAGGGCAGGGCCCAGGGGGAGCAGTACTTC
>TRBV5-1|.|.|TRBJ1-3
CASSLAVGGNIIYF
TGCGCCAGCAGCTTGGCCGTCGGAGGAAACATCATATATTTT
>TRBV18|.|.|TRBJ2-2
CASSTTRDLNTGELFF
TGTGCCAGCTCAACGACAAGGGATCTGAACACCGGGGAGCTGTTTTTT
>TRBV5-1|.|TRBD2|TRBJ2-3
CASSLALAGGTDTQYF
TGCGCCAGCAGCTTGGCCCTAGCGGGAGGCACAGATACGCAGTATTTT
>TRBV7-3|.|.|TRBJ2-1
CASSLTKVSYNEQFF
TGTGCCAGCAGCCTTACCAAGGTTTCCTACAATGAGCAGTTCTTC
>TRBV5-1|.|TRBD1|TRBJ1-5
CASSLGPGQSNQPQHF
TGCGCCAGCAGCTTGGGGCCGGGACAGAGCAATCAGCCCCAGCATTTT
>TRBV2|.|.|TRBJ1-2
CASSSTGQNYGYTF
TGTGCCAGCAGTTCGACCGGACAGAACTATGGCTACACTTTC
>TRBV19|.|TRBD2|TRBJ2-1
CATSSGRTRYNEQFF
TGTGCCACCTCTAGCGGGAGGACCCGGTACAATGAGCAGTTCTTC
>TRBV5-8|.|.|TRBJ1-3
CASSLEYSGNTIYF
TGTGCCAGCAGCTTGGAGTACTCTGGAAACACCATATATTTT
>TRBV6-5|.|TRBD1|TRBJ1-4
CASSQANRGEKLFF
TGTGCCAGCAGCCAAGCGAACAGGGGAGAAAAACTGTTTTTT
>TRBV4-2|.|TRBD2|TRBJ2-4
CASSQAGTSGWNIQYF
TGTGCCAGCAGCCAAGCGGGGACTAGCGGGTGGAACATTCAGTACTTC
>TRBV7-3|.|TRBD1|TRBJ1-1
CVSSSGQLNTEAFF
TGTGTCAGCAGCTCGGGACAGTTGAACACTGAAGCTTTCTTT
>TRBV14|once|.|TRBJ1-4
CASSLLGAANEKLFF
TGTGCCAGCAGCCTTCTGGGAGCGGCTAATGAAAAACTGTTTTTT
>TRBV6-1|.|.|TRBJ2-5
CASSEALRFPQYF
TGTGCCAGCAGTGAAGCGCTGAGATTTCCCCAGTACTTC
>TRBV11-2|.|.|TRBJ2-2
CASSSWPLQGANTGELFF
TGTGCCAGCAGCTCCTGGCCCCTACAGGGAGCGAACACCGGGGAGCTGTTTTTT
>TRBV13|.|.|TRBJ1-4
CASSSHDEKLFF
TGTGCCAGCAGCTCCCATGATGAAAAACTGTTTTTT
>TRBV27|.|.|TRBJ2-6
CASSLTSQRLISGANVLTF
TGTGCCAGCAGTTTAACGTCCCAGAGGCTGATTTCTGGGGCCAACGTCCTGACTTTC
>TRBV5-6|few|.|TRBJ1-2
CASSGQLYGYTF
TGTGCCAGCAGCGGTCAACTATATGGCTACACCTTC
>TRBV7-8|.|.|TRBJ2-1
CASSFSQLYNEQFF
TGTGCCAGCAGCTTTAGTCAGCTCTACAATGAGCAGTTCTTC
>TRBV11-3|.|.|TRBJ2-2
CASSLQSGELFF
TGTGCCAGCAGCCTTCAGTCCGGGGAGCTGTTTTTT
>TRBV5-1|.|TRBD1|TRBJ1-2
CASSKGGDRGDGYTF
TGCGCCAGCAGCAAAGGGGGGGACAGGGGAGACGGCTACACCTTC
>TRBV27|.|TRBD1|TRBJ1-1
CASRLDRGRDTEAFF
TGTGCCAGCAGATTAGACAGGGGGCGTGACACTGAAGCTTTCTTT
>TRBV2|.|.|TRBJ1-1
CASSEGGVDTEAFF
TGTGCCAGCAGTGAAGGCGGAGTTGACACTGAAGCTTTCTTT
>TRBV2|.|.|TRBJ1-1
CASSEQLQEIEGAFF
TGTGCCAGCAGTGAACAACTCCAGGAAATTGAAGGAGCTTTCTTT
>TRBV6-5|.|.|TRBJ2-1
CASSPHSYNEQFF
TGTGCCAGCAGCCCCCATTCCTACAATGAGCAGTTCTTC
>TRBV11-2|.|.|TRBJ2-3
CASSPGVQVTDTQYF
TGTGCCAGCAGCCCAGGAGTCCAGGTCACAGATACGCAGTATTTT
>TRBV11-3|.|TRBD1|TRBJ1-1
CASSHTTGTGGTEAFF
TGTGCCAGCAGCCACACTACCGGGACAGGGGGCACTGAAGCTTTCTTT
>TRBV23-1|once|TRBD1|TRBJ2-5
CASRTGGGKTQYF
TGCGCCAGCAGGACAGGGGGCGGAAAGACCCAGTACTTC
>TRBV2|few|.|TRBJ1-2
CASSDYTF
TGTGCCAGCAGTGACTACACCTTC
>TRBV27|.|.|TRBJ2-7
CASSLLGGRQYF
TGTGCCAGCAGTTTACTAGGGGGAAGGCAGTACTTC
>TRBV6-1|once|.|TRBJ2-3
CASRDRGGDTQYF
TGTGCCAGCAGGGATAGGGGGGGGGATACGCAGTATTTT
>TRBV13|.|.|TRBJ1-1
CASSLTSTEAFF
TGTGCCAGCAGCTTAACGAGCACTGAAGCTTTCTTT
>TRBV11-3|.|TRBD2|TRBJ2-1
CASSPRAGGYNEQFF
TGTGCCAGCAGCCCTAGGGCGGGAGGTTACAATGAGCAGTTCTTC
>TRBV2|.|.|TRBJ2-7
CASSEEAVQFYEQYF
TGTGCCAGCAGTGAGGAAGCAGTCCAATTCTACGAGCAGTACTTC
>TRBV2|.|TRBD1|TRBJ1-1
CASGTGVTEAFF
TGTGCCAGTGGGACAGGGGTAACTGAAGCTTTCTTT
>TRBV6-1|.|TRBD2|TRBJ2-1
CASAAAAGGHNEQFF
TGTGCCAGCGCCGCGGCAGCGGGAGGGCACAATGAGCAGTTCTTC
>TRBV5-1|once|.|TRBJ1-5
CASSEDFPNQPQHF
TGCGCCAGCAGCGAAGATTTTCCCAATCAGCCCCAGCATTTT
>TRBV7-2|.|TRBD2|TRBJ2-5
CASSLTSGSQETQYF
TGTGCCAGCAGCTTGACTAGCGGGTCACAAGAGACCCAGTACTTC
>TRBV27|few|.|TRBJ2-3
CASSLRARDTQYF
TGTGCCAGCAGTTTGAGGGCTAGAGATACGCAGTATTTT
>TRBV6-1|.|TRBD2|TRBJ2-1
CASSVGTSGFNEQFF
TGTGCCAGCAGTGTGGGCACTAGCGGTTTTAATGAGCAGTTCTTC
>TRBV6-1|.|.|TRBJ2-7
CASRRLAYEQYF
TGTGCCAGCCGACGACTAGCCTACGAGCAGTACTTC
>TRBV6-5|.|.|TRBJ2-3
CASSPGQRLTDTQYF
TGTGCCAGCAGTCCGGGGCAGCGGCTCACAGATACGCAGTATTTT
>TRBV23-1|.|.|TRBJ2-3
CASSLEGLLLSTDTQYF
TGCGCCAGCAGTCTAGAGGGCTTACTACTTAGCACAGATACGCAGTATTTT
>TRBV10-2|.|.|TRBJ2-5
CASMGSGGETQYF
TGCGCCAGCATGGGCTCGGGGGGCGAGACCCAGTACTTC